These 21 T cell receptor beta chains originate from one sample sequenced in a study of T-cell reconstitution after alpha-beta-depleted transplantation in children. These TCRs are of unknown antigen specificity. Study conclusions and caveats: Fresh T-cell production supplied most of the T-cell counts and diversity seen one year after transplant.

Construction of the TCRbeta library involved unique molecular identifiers. TCRdb itself ran the PCR reads through MiXCR, one entry per CDR3 protein. This table holds hundreds of thousands of distinct CDR3 sequences, 7.5% to 9% found once. Material: peripheral blood, obtained 360 days after TCRalphabeta/CD19-depleted stem cell transplant. Receptors were obtained from a female patient aged 2-10 years who had a stem cell transplant for Fanconi anemia, so the T cells may come from the graft donor.

The chain employs TRBV18 and TRBJ1-3; D unresolved. Germline V lookup: CDR1 KGHSH, CDR2 LQKENI. CDR3 size: 13 residues. V was cut by 10 bases and J by 4 bases, with 14 bases left in between. The CDR3 is CANQDLGGNTIYF. The CDR3 region has the DNA TGTGCCAACCAAGACCTGGGGGGAAACACCATATATTTT.

In its sample, this clonotype was seen a few times. The chain links TRBV3-1 to TRBJ1-3, with 11 positions matching TRBD1. V lost 3 bases, J lost 3 bases, and 10 bases stayed unmatched. The CDR3 spans 18 residues. The germline CDR1 and CDR2 sequences are LGHDT and YNNKEL (reference sequence). As DNA, the CDR3 is TGTGCCAGCAGCCAGCACCCCTTGGGACAGGGGGATGGAAACACCATATATTTT. Protein product: CASSQHPLGQGDGNTIYF.

CDR3 sequence reads: CASSPSAMNTEAFF. The DNA of the CDR3 is TGTGCCAGCAGCCCCTCGGCCATGAACACTGAAGCTTTCTTT. The V and J genes are TRBV11-2 and TRBJ1-1, with unresolved D. The CDR3 sequence is 14 residues long. Germline V gives CDR1 SGHAT, CDR2 FQNNGV. The V gene lost 5 bases and the J gene lost 0 bases, with 10 bases spanning the gap. Together with reference TRBV11-2 and TRBJ1-1, the CDR3 gives the full variable domain: EAGVAQSPRYKIIEKRQSVAFWCNPISGHATLYWYQQILGQGPKLLIQFQNNGVVDDSQLPKDRFSAERLKGVDSTLKIQPAKLEDSAVYLCASSPSAMNTEAFFGQGTRLTVV.

The CDR3 DNA reads as TGTGCCAGCAGCTTACAGTTTAGGTCGTCCAACTATGGCTACACCTTC. Translating it yields CASSLQFRSSNYGYTF. This chain links TRBV7-9 with TRBJ1-2, with D unclear. This CDR3 has 16 amino acids. Trimming took off 2 bases at V and 2 bases at J, with 15 bases between the two ends. Germline CDR1 is SEHNR and CDR2 is FQNEAQ (reference sequence).

The chain joins TRBV7-3 to TRBJ2-5; TRBD1 aligns across 9 bases. The ends lost 1 base at V and 5 bases at J; junction bases unmatched: 5. Germline CDR1 is SGHTA and CDR2 is FQGTGA. The CDR3 spans 15 residues. The CDR3 loop is CASSLRGQGMETQYF. The DNA for the CDR3 is TGTGCCAGCAGCTTAAGGGGACAGGGCATGGAGACCCAGTACTTC.

Note on this clonotype: This could be a read error, since a much larger clone is one nucleotide away. V and J are TRBV6-2 or TRBV6-3 and TRBJ2-1; 9 positions match TRBD2. Germline CDR1 MNHEY, CDR2 SVGEGT. This CDR3 spans 16 amino acids. CDR3 in DNA: TGTGCCAGCAGTTACTCGCTAGCGGGGATCTACAATGAGCAGCTCTTC. As protein: CASSYSLAGIYNEQLF.

This clonotype was observed a few times. The J gene is TRBJ1-5, the V gene TRBV27; the match to TRBD1 covers 8 bases. The CDR3 length is 13 residues. Germline V gene sequence: CDR1 MNHEY, CDR2 SMNVEV (reference sequence). Trimming cost V 2 bases and J 10 bases; bases outside gene matches: 4. The CDR3 sequence is CASSLGTGYPQHF. CDR3 sequence (DNA): TGTGCCAGCAGTTTAGGGACAGGTTATCCCCAGCATTTT.

With respect to this clonotype: No conserved phenylalanine or tryptophan is present at the end of the CDR3, so a read error is the likely explanation. This chain uses TRBV7-9 with TRBJ1-6, with D perhaps TRBD1 (5 bases). Per germline, CDR1 SEHNR and CDR2 FQNEAQ (reference sequence). This CDR3 is 15 amino acids long. Trimming took off 5 bases at V and 9 bases at J, with 17 bases between the two ends. As DNA, the CDR3 is TGTGCCAGCAGCCGGGGGTCCAGGGAGGCTTCACCCCTCCACTGT. Translation gives CASSRGSREASPLHC.

This clonotype was picked up many times. V usage is TRBV20-1 and J usage is TRBJ2-6; a weak D match, TRBD1 (6 bases). The CDR3 is made up of 15 amino acids. Germline CDR1 reads DFQATT; CDR2 reads SNEGSKA (reference sequence). V was clipped by 4 bases and J by 0 bases, with 10 bases between them. The DNA for the CDR3 is TGCAGTGCTACGGGACATAACTCTGGGGCCAACGTCCTGACTTTC. This codes for CSATGHNSGANVLTF.

The table lists this clonotype with many counts. The chain couples TRBV7-9 to TRBJ2-7, with D perhaps TRBD2 (5 bases). This CDR3 is built from 13 residues. V was cut by 0 bases and J by 6 bases, with 9 bases left in between. Germline CDR1 is SEHNR and CDR2 is FQNEAQ (reference sequence). The CDR3 DNA sequence: TGTGCCAGCAGCTTAGCGCTTGAGGGCGAGCAGTACGTC. It encodes CASSLALEGEQYV.

This clonotype showed up many times. The V gene is TRBV12-3 or TRBV12-4, the J gene TRBJ1-5, with D unclear. This CDR3 has 11 residues. Trimming shortened V by 3 bases and J by 7 bases, and 4 bases separated the two germline ends. This chain's CDR3 is CASSFSQPQHF. The CDR3 coding sequence is TGTGCCAGCAGTTTTAGCCAGCCCCAGCATTTT.

This clonotype has more than one count but fewer than ten. The chain employs TRBV18 and TRBJ2-5, with 8 bases identical to TRBD1. Germline CDR1 and CDR2: KGHSH and LQKENI. The CDR3 loop spans 18 amino acids. J lost 5 bases, V lost 3 bases, and 17 bases had no gene match. The CDR3 DNA is TGTGCCAGCTCACCCTCGAACCTGGACAGGGAGGCTTTCGAGACCCAGTACTTC. Amino acids: CASSPSNLDREAFETQYF.

There are many counts of this clonotype. V gene TRBV5-5 combines with J gene TRBJ2-1; D gene unclear. CDR3 length equals 14 residues. The V gene's germline CDR1 is SGHKS and CDR2 YYEKEE (reference sequence). V gave up 0 bases and J gave up 4 bases, with 8 bases separating them. CDR3 DNA: TGTGCCAGCAGCTTGGCCGGAGAATACAATGAGCAGTTCTTC. It encodes CASSLAGEYNEQFF.

The chain links TRBV27 to TRBJ2-5; TRBD2 matches at 9 bases. Germline lookup yields CDR1 MNHEY and CDR2 SMNVEV (reference sequence). J gave up 0 bases and V 5 bases, and 7 bases lay outside the gene matches. The CDR3 spans 16 residues. The CDR3 DNA is TGTGCCAGCAGTGGCTGGACTAGCGATTACCAAGAGACCCAGTACTTC. This encodes CASSGWTSDYQETQYF.

Many counts were recorded for this clonotype. This chain uses TRBV12-3 or TRBV12-4 with TRBJ1-5; D is perhaps TRBD1 (5 bases). V lost 1 base, J lost 1 base, and 8 bases lay in between. This CDR3 has 15 residues. The CDR3 DNA is TGTGCCAGCAGTTTAGGGTCAGGGAGCAATCAGCCCCAGCATTTT. Its protein is CASSLGSGSNQPQHF.

This clonotype showed up many times. This chain uses TRBV29-1 with TRBJ2-1; 7 bases are shared with TRBD1. With 6 bases clipped from V and 9 bases from J, the junction kept 11 bases outside the gene matches. This CDR3 spans 13 amino acids. Germline V gives CDR1 SQVTM, CDR2 ANQGSEA. The CDR3 region is CSVTDRSVGEQFF. CDR3 DNA sequence: TGCAGCGTGACGGACAGGTCGGTTGGTGAGCAGTTCTTC.

A few counts support this clonotype. This rearrangement joins TRBV5-1 to TRBJ1-1, with D uncertain. The CDR3 contains 13 residues. CDR1 and CDR2 (germline): SGHRS, YFSETQ. V was shortened by 1 base and J by 6 bases, with 10 bases between the two germline ends. The CDR3 here is CASSLPGEAEAFF. For the CDR3, the DNA is TGCGCCAGCAGCTTGCCAGGAGAAGCTGAAGCTTTCTTT.

The V call is TRBV12-3 or TRBV12-4, the J call TRBJ2-3; 8 positions match TRBD2. Losses at the gene ends were 2 bases for V and 2 bases for J; bases not matched to a gene: 12. This CDR3 comprises 18 residues. The CDR3 is CASSLSRGGRVATDTQYF. The CDR3 coding sequence is TGTGCCAGCAGTTTATCCCGGGGGGGCCGCGTAGCCACAGATACGCAGTATTTT.

There are many counts of this clonotype. The gene calls are TRBV6-8 and TRBJ2-3, with D perhaps TRBD1 (5 bases). The V end was cut by 0 bases, the J end by 1 base, with 14 bases between. The V gene's germline CDR1 is MNHGY and CDR2 SAAAGT. The CDR3 is made up of 17 amino acids. CDR3 region: CASSYSISAGRTDTQYF. DNA for the CDR3: TGTGCCAGCAGTTACTCGATTTCCGCAGGGCGCACAGATACGCAGTATTTT.

This clonotype was seen more than once but under ten times. The V gene is TRBV5-1, the J gene TRBJ2-3, with TRBD1 identical over 7 bases. V lost 0 bases to trimming and J lost 1 base; unmatched junction nucleotides: 5. CDR1 and CDR2 from the germline V gene are SGHRS and YFSETQ. The CDR3 runs to 16 residues. The CDR3 bases are TGCGCCAGCAGCTTGGCGGCGGACAGGCGCACAGATACGCAGTATTTT. Translating it yields CASSLAADRRTDTQYF.

The chain links TRBV6-2 or TRBV6-3 to TRBJ1-1; no definite D call. Trimming removed 6 bases from V and 1 base from J, with 9 bases in between. CDR1 and CDR2 from the germline V gene are MNHEY and SVGEGT. The CDR3 totals 13 residues. The CDR3 sequence: CASRTRTNTEAFF. DNA of the CDR3: TGTGCCAGCAGAACCAGGACGAACACTGAAGCTTTCTTT.